Shown below are 20 T cell receptor beta chains from a single sample sequenced in a study of cytomegalovirus exposure and HLA in healthy donors. The PCR ran on 60 Vbeta and 13 Jbeta primers. The method was immunoSEQ multiplex PCR; TCRdb's version includes in-frame clones alone and lacks a portion of them. The sample lists over 150,000 clones, about four fifths occurring once. The source material was PBMCs. These receptors all stem from a young man in good health and CMV-seropositive.

This chain links TRBV28 with TRBJ1-4; TRBD1 matches at 8 bases. V lost 4 bases and J lost 0; bases outside the gene matches: 4. CDR1 and CDR2 from the germline V gene are MDHEN and SYDVKM. There are 16 residues in the CDR3. DNA for the CDR3: TGTGCCAGCAGTTGGGACAGGATACCAACTAATGAAAAACTGTTTTTT. This sequence encodes CASSWDRIPTNEKLFF.

The genes are TRBV7-7 and TRBJ2-2, with D possibly matching TRBD1 (6 bases). CDR1 is SSHAT, CDR2 FNYEAQ, per germline (reference sequence). The CDR3 spans 15 residues. Trimming took off 5 bases at V and 3 bases at J, with 13 bases between the two ends. The CDR3 protein is CASSRDRLDTGELFF. CDR3 DNA sequence: TGTGCCAGCAGCCGCGACAGGCTTGACACCGGGGAGCTGTTTTTT.

The rearrangement links TRBV4-2 to TRBJ1-2, with D perhaps matching TRBD1 (6 bases). Trimming stripped 0 bases from V and 7 bases from J, with 15 bases between. The CDR3 contains 15 residues. CDR1 is LGHNA and CDR2 is YNFKEQ in the germline V gene. The CDR3 sequence: CASSQENRESGGYTF. The CDR3 DNA reads as TGTGCCAGCAGCCAAGAGAACAGGGAATCTGGTGGCTACACCTTC.

The chain joins TRBV5-1 to TRBJ1-6, with a weak D call TRBD1 (6 bases). Trimming shortened V by 9 bases and J by 7 bases, and 17 bases separated the two germline ends. Looked up from germline, CDR1 is SGHRS and CDR2 is YFSETQ. The CDR3 consists of 14 residues. The DNA of the CDR3 is TGCGCCACTTCAGAACGGACAGCAAATTCACCCCTCCACTTT. It translates to CATSERTANSPLHF.

The chain couples TRBV7-9 to TRBJ2-7, with TRBD2 identical over 8 bases. The CDR3 extends over 14 amino acids. CDR1 is SEHNR, CDR2 FQNEAQ, per germline (reference sequence). The trim removed 5 bases at V and 3 bases at J, leaving 6 bases unmatched. CDR3: CASSQMAGGYEQYF. The CDR3 coding sequence is TGTGCCAGCAGCCAGATGGCGGGAGGCTACGAGCAGTACTTC. The variable domain in full, completed from reference TRBV7-9 and TRBJ2-7, reads DTGVSQNPRHKITKRGQNVTFRCDPISEHNRLYWYRQTLGQGPEFLTYFQNEAQLEKSRLLSDRFSAERPKGSFSTLEIQRTEQGDSAMYLCASSQMAGGYEQYFGPGTRLTVT.

This clone was seen only once. The genes are TRBV14 and TRBJ1-4; D is undetermined. The CDR3 runs to 15 residues. Trimming removed 3 bases at V and 4 bases at J, with 12 bases between. The germline CDR1 and CDR2 sequences are SGHDN and FVKESK. The CDR3, as DNA: TGTGCCAGCAGCCAGCAAGCCTTAAGTAATGAAAAACTGTTTTTT. Protein: CASSQQALSNEKLFF.

This sequence joins TRBV11-3 and TRBJ2-5; TRBD1 aligns across 7 bases. Trimming took 5 bases from V and 4 from J; bases not matched to a gene: 7. Germline V gene sequence: CDR1 SGHNT, CDR2 YENEEA. CDR3 length: 14 residues. The DNA of the CDR3 is TGTGCCAGCAGCCCCCGGGACAGAGGAGAGACCCAGTACTTC. Amino acid sequence: CASSPRDRGETQYF.

The chain carries TRBV9 and TRBJ2-1; 9 nucleotides agree with TRBD2. CDR1 SGDLS and CDR2 YYNGEE come from the germline V gene. The CDR3 sequence is 15 residues long. Losses at the gene ends were 0 bases for V and 4 bases for J; bases not matched to a gene: 2. The CDR3 sequence is CASSVVTSGYNEQFF. In DNA, the CDR3 is TGTGCCAGCAGCGTAGTGACTAGCGGTTACAATGAGCAGTTCTTC. The entire variable domain, with the rest obtained from reference TRBV9 and TRBJ2-1, is as follows: DSGVTQTPKHLITATGQRVTLRCSPRSGDLSVYWYQQSLDQGLQFLIQYYNGEERAKGNILERFSAQQFPDLHSELNLSSLELGDSALYFCASSVVTSGYNEQFFGPGTRLTVL.

The genes are TRBV30 and TRBJ2-3; TRBD2 might be the D (6 bases). Deletions cut 3 bases from V and 2 bases from J, with 12 bases between. Germline V gene lookup returns CDR1 GTSNPN and CDR2 SVGIG (reference sequence). The CDR3 length is 14 residues. The CDR3 bases are TGTGCCTGGAGCGGGACTTTCTCCACAGATACGCAGTATTTT. It specifies CAWSGTFSTDTQYF.

This clone has only one observation. The V call is TRBV15, the J call TRBJ1-1; TRBD1 agrees at 7 bases. Germline V gene data show CDR1 as LNHNV and CDR2 as YYDKDF (reference sequence). The CDR3 covers 14 residues. V trimming: 1 base; J trimming: 4 bases; junction bases outside the gene matches: 3. The CDR3 sequence: CATSRGRGITEAFF. CDR3 DNA sequence: TGTGCCACCAGCAGAGGCAGGGGGATCACTGAAGCTTTCTTT. Variable domain in full (rest from reference TRBV15 and TRBJ1-1): DAMVIQNPRYQVTQFGKPVTLSCSQTLNHNVMYWYQQKSSQAPKLLFHYYDKDFNNEADTPDNFQSRRPNTSFCFLDIRSPGLGDTAMYLCATSRGRGITEAFFGQGTRLTVV.

The V call is TRBV18, the J call TRBJ1-2, with TRBD1 matching over 7 bases. The CDR3 sequence is 15 residues long. CDR1 is KGHSH, CDR2 LQKENI, per germline. V shed 1 base and J 4 bases; nucleotides not matched to a gene: 6. CDR3 bases: TGTGCCAGCTCACCACGGGACAGCAGATTCTATGGCTACACCTTC. This translates into CASSPRDSRFYGYTF.

The chain carries TRBV7-3 and TRBJ2-1, with TRBD2 matching 8 bases. Germline lookup yields CDR1 SGHTA and CDR2 FQGTGA. V lost 4 bases and J lost 4; bases outside the gene matches: 6. The CDR3 consists of 15 residues. The CDR3 reads CASSSGLARYNEQFF. CDR3 in DNA: TGTGCCAGCAGCTCAGGACTAGCCAGGTACAATGAGCAGTTCTTC.

This chain joins TRBV15 and TRBJ2-7, with TRBD1 matching 7 bases. In germline, CDR1 is LNHNV, CDR2 YYDKDF (reference sequence). The CDR3 contains 14 residues. The trim removed 5 bases at V and 0 bases at J, leaving 4 bases unmatched. The CDR3 region has the DNA TGTGCCACCAGCTCCCGGGACAGCTCCTACGAGCAGTACTTC. Translation: CATSSRDSSYEQYF.

This chain joins TRBV6-1 and TRBJ1-1; D might be TRBD1 (5 bases). Trimming removed 5 bases at V and 1 base at J, with 14 bases between. Germline CDR1 and CDR2: MNHNS and SASEGT. The CDR3 has 15 residues. The CDR3 reads CASSRRDRQNTEAFF. CDR3 DNA sequence: TGTGCCAGCAGTCGCCGCGACAGACAGAACACTGAAGCTTTCTTT.

This chain uses TRBV19 with TRBJ1-1; 9 bases align to TRBD1. With 6 bases clipped from V and 2 bases from J, the junction kept 7 bases outside the gene matches. CDR1 and CDR2 (germline): LNHDA, SQIVND (reference sequence). This CDR3 region has 15 residues. The CDR3 sequence: CASRAGQGGNTEAFF. CDR3 bases: TGTGCCAGTAGGGCGGGACAGGGTGGTAACACTGAAGCTTTCTTT.

This clone was seen only a few times. The chain has TRBV30 and TRBJ2-1, with D tentatively TRBD1 (6 bases). Per germline, CDR1 GTSNPN and CDR2 SVGIG (reference sequence). This CDR3 spans 14 amino acids. V lost 4 bases and J 7 bases, leaving 17 bases between the germline ends. CDR3 coding DNA: TGTGCCTGGACAAAAGGACAGCTTGGGAATGAGCAGTTCTTC. Amino acids: CAWTKGQLGNEQFF.

This clone has just one count. The CDR3 DNA follows: TGTGCCAGCAGTGAAGAGTCGTCGGTGAACACCGGGGAGCTGTTTTTT. Protein product: CASSEESSVNTGELFF. J is TRBJ2-2 and V is TRBV2; D gene ambiguous. Germline CDR1 reads SNHLY; CDR2 reads FYNNEI. This CDR3 comprises 16 residues. Between the trimmed V and J ends, which lost 1 base and 1 base, there was a span of 10 bases.

The chain joins TRBV6-1 to TRBJ1-5; 7 nucleotides agree with TRBD1. The junction had 5 bases not matched to a gene; V was cut back by 5 bases and J by 4 bases. The V gene's germline CDR1 is MNHNS and CDR2 SASEGT. This CDR3 contains 14 residues. CDR3 coding DNA: TGTGCCAGCAGTTCGGGACAGCGGAATCAGCCCCAGCATTTT. This encodes CASSSGQRNQPQHF.

The rearrangement joins TRBV9 to TRBJ1-4; 8 bases fit TRBD1. V trimming: 4 bases; J trimming: 4 bases; junction bases outside the gene matches: 6. This CDR3 has 15 residues. CDR1 and CDR2 from the germline V gene are SGDLS and YYNGEE. Here the CDR3 reads CASSTRTGSNEKLFF. The CDR3 DNA follows: TGTGCCAGCAGCACGAGGACAGGGAGTAATGAAAAACTGTTTTTT.

The genes are TRBV5-4 and TRBJ1-1; 7 positions match TRBD1. There are 16 residues in the CDR3. Germline trimming cut 3 bases from V and 0 bases from J; bases unmatched to any gene: 8. In germline, CDR1 is SGHNT, CDR2 YYREEE (reference sequence). The CDR3 here is CASSYLQGSLNTEAFF. The CDR3 nucleotides are TGTGCCAGCAGCTATCTACAGGGGTCGTTGAACACTGAAGCTTTCTTT.